This TCR beta chain was obtained from a study of regulatory T cells in long-lasting Graves disease. Whole-study context: The study enrolled newly diagnosed Graves' patients on antithyroid drugs under 3 months. Study-wide points: It was peripheral blood alone, not thyroid tissue, that was studied. Persistent cases favored TRBV28, TRBJ1-2 and TRBJ2-5.

This clonotype came up many times. What it recognizes is unknown. Time point defined: newly diagnosed GD, antithyroid drugs for less than 3 months. The TCR library was made from RNA extracted from PBMCs. Per the germline V gene, CDR1 is SGHAT and CDR2 is FQNNGV. V gave up 1 base and J gave up 6 bases, with 14 bases separating them. The CDR3 sequence is 15 residues long. For TCR beta, libraries came from iRepertoire HTBI primers and Arm-PCR of CDR3 regions. TCRdb used MiXCR to reprocess the multiplex PCR reads, holding one entry per CDR3 protein. The table has around 250,000 distinct CDR3 sequences, around 20% seen once; the top ten hold 22%.

The sequence came from a female donor with Graves disease. The sample here was peripheral blood mononuclear cells (PBMCs), taken at new diagnosis, from a patient treated with antithyroid drugs. The chain has TRBV11-2 and TRBJ2-3; possible D gene TRBD2, 6 bases. The DNA of the CDR3 is TGTGCCAGCAGCTTAGGTGGGACTGGGGGGGATACGCAGTATTTT. Its protein product is CASSLGGTGGDTQYF.